The rows below give T cell receptor beta chains drawn from one sample of a study of blood T cell repertoires in COVID-19. Data came from immunoSEQ multiplex PCR; TCRdb stores just in-frame clones and leaves some out. The sample lists nearly 400,000 clones, approximately 89% occurring once. Sequenced material: PBMCs or T cells enriched from blood (not recorded which). Receptors were obtained from a woman under 40 who had recovered from COVID-19. Each CDR3 is given with its conserved first and last residue. The order of the fields is V gene, CDR3 length, CDR3 protein.

V gene: TRBV6-5
CDR3 length: 11
CDR3 protein: CASSGFYGYTF

V gene: TRBV5-1
CDR3 length: 15
CDR3 protein: CASSLERTGYEKLFF

V gene: TRBV30
CDR3 length: 14
CDR3 protein: CAWGSPNSGNTIYF

V gene: TRBV4-2
CDR3 length: 15
CDR3 protein: CASSHGTSGQETQYF

V gene: TRBV12-3/TRBV12-4
CDR3 length: 12
CDR3 protein: CASSTGALGYTF

V gene: TRBV10-3
CDR3 length: 14
CDR3 protein: CAISGDRSSYEQYF

V gene: TRBV9
CDR3 length: 16
CDR3 protein: CASSVAPGQGNSPLHF

V gene: TRBV10-3
CDR3 length: 12
CDR3 protein: CAISDRDTEAFF

V gene: TRBV30
CDR3 length: 13
CDR3 protein: CAWSVGRGSGYTF

V gene: TRBV6-5
CDR3 length: 14
CDR3 protein: CASSRRGTNEKLFF

V gene: TRBV29-1
CDR3 length: 12
CDR3 protein: CSGSTGDYGYTF

V gene: TRBV9
CDR3 length: 15
CDR3 protein: CASSGGTASLYGYTF

V gene: TRBV7-9
CDR3 length: 17
CDR3 protein: CASSSVRGVLRKETQYF

V gene: TRBV2
CDR3 length: 13
CDR3 protein: CASSEARAEKLFF

V gene: TRBV5-1
CDR3 length: 15
CDR3 protein: CASSLETGSSYEQYF

V gene: TRBV2
CDR3 length: 16
CDR3 protein: CASSRQDNTMNTEAFF

V gene: TRBV28
CDR3 length: 16
CDR3 protein: CASSTSGWYSNQPQHF

V gene: TRBV25-1
CDR3 length: 15
CDR3 protein: CASSARAGSTDTQYF

V gene: TRBV9
CDR3 length: 20
CDR3 protein: CASSVGLHDRALAFNYGYTF

V gene: TRBV30
CDR3 length: 14
CDR3 protein: CAWSPGGRGQPQHF

V gene: TRBV6-5
CDR3 length: 13
CDR3 protein: CASSPRQDSEAFF

V gene: TRBV29-1
CDR3 length: 14
CDR3 protein: CSVILWATGNTIYF

V gene: TRBV5-5
CDR3 length: 17
CDR3 protein: CASRGSGTSGGNYEQYF

V gene: TRBV9
CDR3 length: 15
CDR3 protein: CASSVSAGQFRELFF

V gene: TRBV25-1
CDR3 length: 16
CDR3 protein: CASSEWGTGGRKTQYF

V gene: TRBV28
CDR3 length: 15
CDR3 protein: CASSLSQGFNTEAFF

V gene: TRBV9
CDR3 length: 17
CDR3 protein: CASSVGGVGQGLYEQYF

V gene: TRBV5-1
CDR3 length: 14
CDR3 protein: CASSLEMGTQTQYF

V gene: TRBV4-1
CDR3 length: 14
CDR3 protein: CASSQESSGNTIYF

V gene: TRBV7-2
CDR3 length: 15
CDR3 protein: CASSLRPYAGGELFF

V gene: TRBV3-1/TRBV3-2
CDR3 length: 14
CDR3 protein: CASSGLTRSGELFF

V gene: TRBV4-1
CDR3 length: 19
CDR3 protein: CASSQTGTGGRLGNQPQHF

V gene: TRBV9
CDR3 length: 12
CDR3 protein: CASGPGNSPLHF

V gene: TRBV5-6
CDR3 length: 13
CDR3 protein: CASSLAGENGYTF

V gene: TRBV24-1
CDR3 length: 19
CDR3 protein: CATSDFGRLGRGLNQPQHF

V gene: TRBV19
CDR3 length: 14
CDR3 protein: CASSTTGGLEKLFF

V gene: TRBV23-1
CDR3 length: 17
CDR3 protein: CASSQPDRQGAEYGYTF

V gene: TRBV12-5
CDR3 length: 17
CDR3 protein: CASGAVRGRSSYNEQFF

V gene: TRBV13
CDR3 length: 16
CDR3 protein: CASRPHLDRENTEAFF

V gene: TRBV9
CDR3 length: 17
CDR3 protein: CASSDRDRGRGDTEAFF

V gene: TRBV24-1
CDR3 length: 13
CDR3 protein: CATSDSQGYGYTF

V gene: TRBV9
CDR3 length: 14
CDR3 protein: CASSVTGSTYEQYF

V gene: TRBV19
CDR3 length: 15
CDR3 protein: CASSRTSSTYNEQFF

V gene: TRBV7-8
CDR3 length: 15
CDR3 protein: CASSLALAGGYEQYF

V gene: TRBV7-2
CDR3 length: 15
CDR3 protein: CASSLVGGTTDTQYF

V gene: TRBV5-6
CDR3 length: 14
CDR3 protein: CASIRFGQNTEAFF

V gene: TRBV28
CDR3 length: 20
CDR3 protein: CASSFVWRWGRGLFSYEQYF

V gene: TRBV7-9
CDR3 length: 14
CDR3 protein: CASSSPGGGEKLFF

V gene: TRBV9
CDR3 length: 17
CDR3 protein: CASSVGPGGQGATEAFF

V gene: TRBV2
CDR3 length: 14
CDR3 protein: CASRAGAAPYEQYF

V gene: TRBV27
CDR3 length: 15
CDR3 protein: CASSPPGQGVYEQYF

V gene: TRBV19
CDR3 length: 18
CDR3 protein: CASSIVRLAWGNTGELFF